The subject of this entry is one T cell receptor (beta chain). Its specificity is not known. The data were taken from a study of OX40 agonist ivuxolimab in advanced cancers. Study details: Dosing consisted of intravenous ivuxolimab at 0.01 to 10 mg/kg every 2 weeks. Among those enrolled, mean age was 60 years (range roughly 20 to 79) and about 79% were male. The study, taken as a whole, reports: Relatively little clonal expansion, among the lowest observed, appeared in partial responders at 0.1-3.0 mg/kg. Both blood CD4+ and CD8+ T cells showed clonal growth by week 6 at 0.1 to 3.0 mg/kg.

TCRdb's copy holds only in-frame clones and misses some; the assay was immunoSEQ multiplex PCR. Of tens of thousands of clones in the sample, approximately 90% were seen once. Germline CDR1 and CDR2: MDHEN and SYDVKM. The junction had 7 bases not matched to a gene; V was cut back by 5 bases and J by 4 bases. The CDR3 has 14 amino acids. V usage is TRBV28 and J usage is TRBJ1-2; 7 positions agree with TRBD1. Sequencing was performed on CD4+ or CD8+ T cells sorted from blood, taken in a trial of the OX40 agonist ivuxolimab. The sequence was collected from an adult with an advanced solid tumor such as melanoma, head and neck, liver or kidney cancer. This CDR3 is CASSVRQGRYGYTF. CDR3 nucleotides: TGTGCCAGCAGTGTGAGACAGGGTCGCTATGGCTACACCTTC.